This TCR beta chain was observed in a study of regulatory T cells in long-lasting Graves disease. As for the study in general: Persistent cases took antithyroid drugs over 5 years and stayed TSH receptor antibody positive. Broader study findings: Persistent disease preferred TRBV28, TRBJ1-2 and TRBJ2-5; new disease, TRBV20-1 and TRBJ2-1. Comparison showed that persistent patients shared more public clonotypes (roughly 2,500) than new patients (around 1,000).

This clonotype was recorded a few times. Its specificity is not known. Investigators prepared the TCR beta libraries by applying iRepertoire HTBI primers and Arm-PCR of CDR3 regions. TCRdb reprocessed the multiplex PCR reads via MiXCR and lists one record per CDR3 protein. The sample holds about 660,000 distinct CDR3 sequences, roughly 30% seen once. Time point: persistent/refractory GD, antithyroid drugs over 5 years with positive TRAb. Preparation of the TCR library used RNA extracted from PBMCs. An endocrinology unit in Xi'an, China, supplied the patients. Trimming pared 8 bases from V and 1 base from J, leaving 17 bases between. CDR1 WNHNN and CDR2 SYGVQD come from the germline V gene (reference sequence). CDR3 length: 15 amino acids.

V usage is TRBV10-1 and J usage is TRBJ1-2; no clear D. This receptor was taken from a female donor with Graves disease. Material: peripheral blood mononuclear cells (PBMCs), obtained when the disease was refractory, from a patient treated with antithyroid drugs. The CDR3 nucleotides read TGCGCCAGCCTGGCGAGTGGGCCTTTTAACTATGGCTACACCTTC. Its protein is CASLASGPFNYGYTF.